These 8 T cell receptor beta chains originate from one sample sequenced in a study of blood T cell repertoires in COVID-19. Data came from immunoSEQ multiplex PCR; TCRdb stores just in-frame clones and leaves some out. The profile shows some 260,000 clones, approximately 82% of them singletons. Sequencing was done on a sample of peripheral blood. The receptors shown here come from a woman aged 18-30 years with acute or convalescent COVID-19.

This clone was recorded only once. V is TRBV6-5 and J is TRBJ1-3; D gene unclear. V lost 4 bases and J 3 bases, leaving 13 bases between the germline ends. CDR3 length: 15 residues. Germline V CDR1 and CDR2: MNHEY, SVGAGI. The CDR3 bases are TGTGCCAGCAGTTCTCGGGTAAAACATGGAAACACCATATATTTT. This gives the protein CASSSRVKHGNTIYF.

V is TRBV5-1 and J is TRBJ2-1, with 9 bases matching TRBD1. Germline values: CDR1 SGHRS, CDR2 YFSETQ. V was pared by 2 bases and J by 5 bases, with 5 bases of the junction left unmatched. The CDR3 consists of 15 residues. The CDR3 loop reads CASSFIQGANNEQFF. CDR3 nucleotide sequence: TGCGCCAGCAGCTTCATACAGGGGGCGAACAATGAGCAGTTCTTC. The whole variable domain, remainder taken from reference TRBV5-1 and TRBJ2-1, is KAGVTQTPRYLIKTRGQQVTLSCSPISGHRSVSWYQQTPGQGLQFLFEYFSETQRNKGNFPGRFSGRQFSNSRSEMNVSTLELGDSALYLCASSFIQGANNEQFFGPGTRLTVL.

The chain employs TRBV7-9 and TRBJ1-6; 7 nucleotides align to TRBD1. The CDR3 covers 17 residues. The V gene's germline CDR1 is SEHNR and CDR2 FQNEAQ (reference sequence). The J segment lost 12 bases and the V segment lost 3 bases, leaving 17 bases of the junction unmatched. CDR3 sequence reads: CASSFDPTGARRRPLHF. The CDR3 DNA follows: TGTGCCAGCAGCTTCGACCCAACAGGGGCTAGAAGGAGACCCCTCCACTTT.

The rearrangement links TRBV18 to TRBJ2-7; TRBD2 aligns across 12 bases. The CDR3 length is 17 residues. CDR1 KGHSH and CDR2 LQKENI come from the germline V gene. Trimming removed 3 bases from V and 0 bases from J; junction bases left unmatched: 6. This chain's CDR3 is CASSPGTSGLSSYEQYF. The CDR3 DNA sequence: TGTGCCAGCTCACCCGGGACTAGCGGGCTTAGCTCCTACGAGCAGTACTTC.

V is TRBV12-3 or TRBV12-4 and J is TRBJ2-2; D gene unclear. Trimming took off 8 bases at V and 4 bases at J, with 11 bases between the two ends. The CDR3 is made up of 13 amino acids. The CDR3 nucleotides are TGTGCCAGCCAGAGGCTACTCACCGGGGAGCTGTTTTTT. This sequence encodes CASQRLLTGELFF.

The chain recombines TRBV9 with TRBJ1-1; 7 nucleotides line up with TRBD1. The ends lost 3 bases at V and 11 bases at J; junction bases unmatched: 7. Germline-derived CDR1 and CDR2 are SGDLS and YYNGEE. The CDR3 has 12 residues. The CDR3 loop reads CASSGDREEAFF. In DNA, the CDR3 is TGTGCCAGCAGCGGAGACAGGGAGGAGGCTTTCTTT.

This chain joins TRBV30 and TRBJ1-4; TRBD1 is a possible D gene (5 bases). The length of the CDR3 is 13 residues. Germline CDR1 and CDR2: GTSNPN and SVGIG (reference sequence). Trimming cost V 6 bases and J 8 bases, with 16 bases left between them. The CDR3 loop reads CACSPGGKEKLFF. The CDR3 coding sequence is TGTGCCTGTTCACCGGGGGGTAAGGAAAAACTGTTTTTT.

The CDR3 here is CASSSRPQGKGKTKNIQYF. CDR3 bases: TGTGCCAGCAGCTCACGCCCCCAGGGGAAAGGGAAGACCAAAAACATTCAGTACTTC. V gene TRBV11-2 combines with J gene TRBJ2-4; D is possibly TRBD1 (6 bases). V was pared by 4 bases and J by 2 bases, with 24 bases between. This CDR3 is built from 19 residues. The germline V gene encodes CDR1 SGHAT and CDR2 FQNNGV.